The 11 T cell receptor beta chains listed next were all sequenced from one sample in a study of response to subunit inactivated influenza vaccine. TCRdb used MiXCR to reprocess the RT-PCR reads, holding one entry per CDR3 protein. The sample yields 280,000 or so distinct CDR3 sequences, 21% seen once. The sample in question was PBMCs from blood, obtained less than 22 months after vaccination. Receptors originate from a man between 50 and 70 years old who received an inactivated influenza vaccine.

In its sample, this clonotype was seen a few times. This chain joins TRBV20-1 and TRBJ1-2; D is possibly TRBD1 (5 bases). The CDR3 has 13 amino acids. Germline V gene data show CDR1 as DFQATT and CDR2 as SNEGSKA (reference sequence). Deletions cut 3 bases from V and 3 bases from J, with 11 bases between. As DNA, the CDR3 is TGCAGTGCTAGGGGGTTGGGGGACTATGGCTACACCTTC. Protein product: CSARGLGDYGYTF.

This clonotype was seen only a few times. The rearrangement joins TRBV20-1 to TRBJ1-5; D is possibly TRBD1 (6 bases). This CDR3 region has 14 residues. Germline CDR1 reads DFQATT; CDR2 reads SNEGSKA (reference sequence). Between the trimmed V and J ends, which lost 3 bases and 3 bases, there was a span of 12 bases. In DNA form, the CDR3 reads TGCAGTGCTAGGGCGGGGGCCAACAATCAGCCCCAGCATTTT. Translating it yields CSARAGANNQPQHF.

This clonotype was observed a few times. The V and J genes are TRBV6-1 and TRBJ2-1; D may match TRBD1 or TRBD2 (6 bases each). CDR1 and CDR2 from the germline V gene are MNHNS and SASEGT. Trimming took 5 bases from V and 7 from J, leaving 21 bases between them. This CDR3 is built from 16 residues. The CDR3 nucleotides read TGTGCCAGCAGTCCTACTAGCTCGGAGGGGGTAAATGAGCAGTTCTTC. Translated: CASSPTSSEGVNEQFF.

The chain employs TRBV4-3 and TRBJ1-5; 8 positions match TRBD1. Germline trimming cut 1 base from V and 5 bases from J; bases unmatched to any gene: 7. CDR3 length: 16 residues. Looked up from germline, CDR1 is LGHNA and CDR2 is YSLEER. CDR3 residues: CASSQVYLDRDQPQHF. In DNA form, the CDR3 reads TGCGCCAGCAGCCAAGTCTATCTGGACAGGGATCAGCCCCAGCATTTT.

The rearrangement joins TRBV15 to TRBJ1-1; no definite D call. With 6 bases removed from V and 4 bases from J, the gap between germline ends came to 6 bases. The V gene's germline CDR1 is LNHNV and CDR2 YYDKDF (reference sequence). The CDR3 is 11 amino acids. The DNA of the CDR3 is TGTGCCACCAGGGAGGGCACTGAAGCTTTCTTT. This encodes CATREGTEAFF.

The chain links TRBV6-5 to TRBJ2-5, with TRBD1 as a possible D gene (7 bases). The CDR3 contains 15 residues. V was shortened by 2 bases and J by 5 bases, with 15 bases between the two germline ends. CDR1 and CDR2 (germline): MNHEY, SVGAGI. CDR3 nucleotide sequence: TGTGCCAGCAGTTACGGAGGGGGCTTTGGGGAGACCCAGTACTTC. This translates into CASSYGGGFGETQYF.

This clonotype was detected a few times. The chain combines TRBV20-1 with TRBJ1-6, with unresolved D. Per germline, CDR1 DFQATT and CDR2 SNEGSKA (reference sequence). V gave up 3 bases and J gave up 13 bases, with 13 bases separating them. This CDR3 comprises 12 residues. The DNA of the CDR3 is TGCAGTGCTAGGGAGAACCTGGGGCCCCTCCACTTT. As protein: CSARENLGPLHF.

The rearrangement links TRBV6-2 or TRBV6-3 to TRBJ2-5, with 11 bases identical to TRBD1. V lost 0 bases, J lost 0 bases, and 12 bases stayed unmatched. The germline CDR1 and CDR2 sequences are MNHEY and SVGEGT. The CDR3 covers 20 residues. CDR3 sequence (DNA): TGTGCCAGCAGTTACTCGAAGAGGACAGGGGGCGCCGGGTACCAAGAGACCCAGTACTTC. Residues: CASSYSKRTGGAGYQETQYF.

This chain connects TRBV18 to TRBJ2-3; D is possibly TRBD2 (6 bases). The CDR3 consists of 14 residues. Germline lookup yields CDR1 KGHSH and CDR2 LQKENI. V lost 6 bases and J 3 bases, leaving 13 bases between the germline ends. CDR3 protein: CASSPTSQTDTQYF. The CDR3, as DNA: TGTGCCAGCTCTCCGACTAGTCAGACAGATACGCAGTATTTT.

This clonotype appeared a few times. The chain links TRBV19 to TRBJ1-4, with a possible D match to TRBD1 (5 bases). Germline V gives CDR1 LNHDA, CDR2 SQIVND (reference sequence). Trimming took off 5 bases at V and 5 bases at J, with 18 bases between the two ends. The CDR3 has 16 residues. The CDR3 DNA reads TGTGCCAGTAGTGCTCGGCGCGGGACGGCAAATGAAAAACTGTTTTTT. Protein: CASSARRGTANEKLFF.

The table lists this clonotype with many counts. The genes are TRBV5-1 and TRBJ1-4, with D uncertain. V was pared by 0 bases and J by 7 bases, with 10 bases between. The V gene's germline CDR1 is SGHRS and CDR2 YFSETQ. This CDR3 spans 14 amino acids. CDR3 nucleotide sequence: TGCGCCAGCAGCTTGGGAAGACCGCCTGAAAAACTGTTTTTT. It yields the protein CASSLGRPPEKLFF. The variable domain in full, completed from reference TRBV5-1 and TRBJ1-4, reads KAGVTQTPRYLIKTRGQQVTLSCSPISGHRSVSWYQQTPGQGLQFLFEYFSETQRNKGNFPGRFSGRQFSNSRSEMNVSTLELGDSALYLCASSLGRPPEKLFFGSGTQLSVL.